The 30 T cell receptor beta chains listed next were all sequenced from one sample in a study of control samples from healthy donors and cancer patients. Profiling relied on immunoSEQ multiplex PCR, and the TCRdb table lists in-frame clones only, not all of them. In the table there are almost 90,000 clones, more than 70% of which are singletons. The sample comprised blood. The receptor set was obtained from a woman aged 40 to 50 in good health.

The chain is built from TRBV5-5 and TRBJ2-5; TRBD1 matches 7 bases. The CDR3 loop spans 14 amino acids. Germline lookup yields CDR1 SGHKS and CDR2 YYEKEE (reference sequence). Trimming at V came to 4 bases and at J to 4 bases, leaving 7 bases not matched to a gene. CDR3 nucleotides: TGTGCCAGCAGCGTGGACAGGTACGGAGAGACCCAGTACTTC. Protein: CASSVDRYGETQYF. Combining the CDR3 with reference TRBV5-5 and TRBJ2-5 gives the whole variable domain DAGVTQSPTHLIKTRGQQVTLRCSPISGHKSVSWYQQVLGQGPQFIFQYYEKEERGRGNFPDRFSARQFPNYSSELNVNALLLGDSALYLCASSVDRYGETQYFGPGTRLLVL.

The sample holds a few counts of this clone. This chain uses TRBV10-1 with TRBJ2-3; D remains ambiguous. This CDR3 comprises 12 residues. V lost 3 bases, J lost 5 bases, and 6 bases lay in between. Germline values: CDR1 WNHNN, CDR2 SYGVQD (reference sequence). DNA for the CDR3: TGCGCCAGCAGTGAAGGCCAAGATACGCAGTATTTT. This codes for CASSEGQDTQYF.

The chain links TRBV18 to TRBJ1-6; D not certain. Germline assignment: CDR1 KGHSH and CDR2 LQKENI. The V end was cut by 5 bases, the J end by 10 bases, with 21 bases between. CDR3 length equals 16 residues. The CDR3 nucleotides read TGTGCCAGCTCATCAGGTCCCACCGCTGGCCAGTCACCCCTCCACTTT. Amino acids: CASSSGPTAGQSPLHF.

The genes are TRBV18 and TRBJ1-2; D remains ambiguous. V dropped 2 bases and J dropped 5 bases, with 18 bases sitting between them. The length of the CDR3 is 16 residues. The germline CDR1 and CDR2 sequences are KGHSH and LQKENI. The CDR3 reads CASSPYAEAPRYGYTF. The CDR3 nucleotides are TGTGCCAGCTCACCATACGCCGAAGCACCTCGGTATGGCTACACCTTC.

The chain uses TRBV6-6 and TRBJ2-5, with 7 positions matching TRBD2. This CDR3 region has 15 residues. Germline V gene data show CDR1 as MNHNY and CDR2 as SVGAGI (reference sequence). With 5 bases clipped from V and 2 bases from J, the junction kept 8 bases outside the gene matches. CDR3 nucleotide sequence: TGTGCCAGCAGTGCCCGGGACTACCTACAAGAGACCCAGTACTTC. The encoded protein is CASSARDYLQETQYF.

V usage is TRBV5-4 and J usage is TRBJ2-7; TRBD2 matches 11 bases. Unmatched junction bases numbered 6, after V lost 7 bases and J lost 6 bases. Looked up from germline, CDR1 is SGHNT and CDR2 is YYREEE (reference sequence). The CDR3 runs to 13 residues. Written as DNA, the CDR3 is TGTGCCAGCGGGACTAGCGGCTCTGGCGAGCAGTACTTC. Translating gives CASGTSGSGEQYF.

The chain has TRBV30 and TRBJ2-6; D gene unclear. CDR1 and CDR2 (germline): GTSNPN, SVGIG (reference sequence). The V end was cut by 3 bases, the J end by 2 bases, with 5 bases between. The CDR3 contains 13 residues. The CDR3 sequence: CAWRDAGANVLTF. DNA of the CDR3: TGTGCCTGGAGGGATGCTGGGGCCAACGTCCTGACTTTC.

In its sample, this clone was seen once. The DNA for the CDR3 is TGTGCCAGCAGCTTGAGCGGGGAGGACACGCAGTATTTT. Its protein product is CASSLSGEDTQYF. The chain joins TRBV7-3 to TRBJ2-3; 7 bases are shared with TRBD2. With V trimmed by 3 bases and J by 9 bases, 6 bases remained unmatched. CDR1 is SGHTA and CDR2 is FQGTGA in the germline V gene. This CDR3 is 13 amino acids long.

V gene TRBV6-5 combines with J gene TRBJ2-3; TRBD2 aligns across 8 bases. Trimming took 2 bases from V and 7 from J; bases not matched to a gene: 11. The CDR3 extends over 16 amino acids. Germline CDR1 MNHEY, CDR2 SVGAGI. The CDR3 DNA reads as TGTGCCAGCAGTTACCGGAGCGGGGGTGGTGGAAATACGCAGTATTTT. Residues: CASSYRSGGGGNTQYF.

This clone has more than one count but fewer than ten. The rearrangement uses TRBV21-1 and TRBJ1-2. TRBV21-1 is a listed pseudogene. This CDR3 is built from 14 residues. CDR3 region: CASTFWDGDYGYTF. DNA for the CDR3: TGTGCCAGCACCTTTTGGGACGGAGACTATGGCTACACCTTC.

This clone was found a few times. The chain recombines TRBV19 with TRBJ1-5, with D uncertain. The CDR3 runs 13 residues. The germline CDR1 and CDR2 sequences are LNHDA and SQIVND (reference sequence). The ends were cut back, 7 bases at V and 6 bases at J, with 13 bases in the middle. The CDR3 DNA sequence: TGTGCCAGTACCTCTCGAGGCGGTCAGCCCCAGCATTTT. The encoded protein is CASTSRGGQPQHF. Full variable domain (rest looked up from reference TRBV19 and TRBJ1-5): DGGITQSPKYLFRKEGQNVTLSCEQNLNHDAMYWYRQDPGQGLRLIYYSQIVNDFQKGDIAEGYSVSREKKESFPLTVTSAQKNPTAFYLCASTSRGGQPQHFGDGTRLSIL.

In DNA form, the CDR3 reads TGTGCCAGCAGCGAGACAGGGCCCGCGCTAGATGAGCAGTTCTTC. Protein product: CASSETGPALDEQFF. This rearrangement joins TRBV5-6 to TRBJ2-1; TRBD1 aligns across 7 bases. The CDR3 has 15 amino acids. Losses at the gene ends were 4 bases for V and 8 bases for J; bases not matched to a gene: 12. Germline V gene data show CDR1 as SGHDT and CDR2 as YYEEEE.

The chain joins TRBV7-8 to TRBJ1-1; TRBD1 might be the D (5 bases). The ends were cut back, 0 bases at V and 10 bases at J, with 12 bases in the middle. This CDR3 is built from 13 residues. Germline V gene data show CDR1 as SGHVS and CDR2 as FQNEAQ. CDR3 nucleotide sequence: TGTGCCAGCAGCTTAGCGGACTTCCAGGGAGCTTTCTTT. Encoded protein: CASSLADFQGAFF.

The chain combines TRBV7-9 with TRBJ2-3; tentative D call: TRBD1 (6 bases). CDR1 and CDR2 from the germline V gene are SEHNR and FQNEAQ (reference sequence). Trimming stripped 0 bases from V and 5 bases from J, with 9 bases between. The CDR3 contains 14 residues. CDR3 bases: TGTGCCAGCAGCTTAGCGGGGACAATAGATACGCAGTATTTT. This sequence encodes CASSLAGTIDTQYF.

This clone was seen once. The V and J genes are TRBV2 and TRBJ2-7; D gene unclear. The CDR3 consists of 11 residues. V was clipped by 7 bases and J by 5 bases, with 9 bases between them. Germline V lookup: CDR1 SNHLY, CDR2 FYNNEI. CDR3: CASKRENEQYF. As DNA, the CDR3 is TGTGCCAGCAAAAGGGAAAACGAGCAGTACTTC.

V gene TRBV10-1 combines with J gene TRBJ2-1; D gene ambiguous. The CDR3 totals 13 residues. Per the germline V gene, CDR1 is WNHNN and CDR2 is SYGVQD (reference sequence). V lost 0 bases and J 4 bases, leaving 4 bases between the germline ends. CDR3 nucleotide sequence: TGCGCCAGCAGTGAGTCTGAGTACAATGAGCAGTTCTTC. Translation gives CASSESEYNEQFF.

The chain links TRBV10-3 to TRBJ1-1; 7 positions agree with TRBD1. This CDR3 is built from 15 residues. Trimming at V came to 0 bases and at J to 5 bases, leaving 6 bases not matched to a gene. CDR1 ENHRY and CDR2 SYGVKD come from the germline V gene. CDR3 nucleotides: TGTGCCATCAGTGAGTCACGGACAGGAGTTACTGAAGCTTTCTTT. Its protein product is CAISESRTGVTEAFF.

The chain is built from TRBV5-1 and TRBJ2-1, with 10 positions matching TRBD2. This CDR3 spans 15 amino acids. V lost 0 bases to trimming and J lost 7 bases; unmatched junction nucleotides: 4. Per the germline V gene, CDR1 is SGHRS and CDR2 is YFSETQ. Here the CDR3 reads CASSLAASGGNEQFF. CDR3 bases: TGCGCCAGCAGCTTGGCAGCTAGCGGGGGAAATGAGCAGTTCTTC.

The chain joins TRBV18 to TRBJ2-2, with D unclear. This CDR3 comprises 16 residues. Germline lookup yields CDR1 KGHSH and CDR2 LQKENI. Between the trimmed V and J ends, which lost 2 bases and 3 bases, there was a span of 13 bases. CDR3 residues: CASSPYMPGDTGELFF. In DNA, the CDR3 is TGTGCCAGCTCACCATACATGCCGGGCGACACCGGGGAGCTGTTTTTT.

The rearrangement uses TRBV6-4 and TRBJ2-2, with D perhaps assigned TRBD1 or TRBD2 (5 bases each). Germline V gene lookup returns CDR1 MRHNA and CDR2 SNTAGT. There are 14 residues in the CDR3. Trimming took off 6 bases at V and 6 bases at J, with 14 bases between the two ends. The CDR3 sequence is CASRSAGSAGELFF. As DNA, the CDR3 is TGTGCCAGCAGATCTGCAGGGAGCGCCGGGGAGCTGTTTTTT.

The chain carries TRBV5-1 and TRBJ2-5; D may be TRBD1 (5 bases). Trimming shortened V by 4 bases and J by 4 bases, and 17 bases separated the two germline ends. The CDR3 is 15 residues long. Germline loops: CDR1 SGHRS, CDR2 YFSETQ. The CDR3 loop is CASSPSPTEGETQYF. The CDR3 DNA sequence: TGCGCCAGCAGCCCCTCACCGACAGAAGGAGAGACCCAGTACTTC.

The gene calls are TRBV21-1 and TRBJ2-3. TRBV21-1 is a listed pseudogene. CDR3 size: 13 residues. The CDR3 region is CASSKALADTQYF. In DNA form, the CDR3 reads TGTGCCAGCAGCAAAGCGCTGGCAGATACGCAGTATTTT.

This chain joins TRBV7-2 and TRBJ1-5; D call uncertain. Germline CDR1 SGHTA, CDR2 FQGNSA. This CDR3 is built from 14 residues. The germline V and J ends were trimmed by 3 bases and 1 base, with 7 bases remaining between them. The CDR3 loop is CASSFSQSNQPQHF. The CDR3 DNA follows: TGTGCCAGCAGCTTCTCTCAGAGCAATCAGCCCCAGCATTTT.

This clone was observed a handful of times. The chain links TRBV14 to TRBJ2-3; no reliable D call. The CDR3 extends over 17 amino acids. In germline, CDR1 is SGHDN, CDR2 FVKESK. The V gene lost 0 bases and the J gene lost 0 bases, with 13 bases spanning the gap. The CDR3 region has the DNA TGTGCCAGCAGCCAAGATTCGGCGGTTTCTAGCACAGATACGCAGTATTTT. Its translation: CASSQDSAVSSTDTQYF.

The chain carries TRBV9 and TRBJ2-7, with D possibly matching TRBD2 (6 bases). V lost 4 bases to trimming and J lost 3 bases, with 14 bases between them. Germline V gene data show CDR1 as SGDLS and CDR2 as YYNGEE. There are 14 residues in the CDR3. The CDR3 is CASSHGTGNYEQYF. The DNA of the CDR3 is TGTGCCAGCAGCCACGGGACTGGTAACTACGAGCAGTACTTC.

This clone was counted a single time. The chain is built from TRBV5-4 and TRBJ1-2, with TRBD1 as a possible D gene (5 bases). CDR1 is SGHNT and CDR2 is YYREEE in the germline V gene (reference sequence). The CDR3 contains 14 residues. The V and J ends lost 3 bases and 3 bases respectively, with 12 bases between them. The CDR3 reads CASSWTDKDYGYTF. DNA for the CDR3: TGTGCCAGCAGCTGGACGGACAAGGACTATGGCTACACCTTC.

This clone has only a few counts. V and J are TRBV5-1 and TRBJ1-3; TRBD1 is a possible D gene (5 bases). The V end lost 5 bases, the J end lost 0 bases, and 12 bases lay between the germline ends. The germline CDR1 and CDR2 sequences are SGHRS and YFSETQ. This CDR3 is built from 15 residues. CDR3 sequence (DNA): TGCGCCAGCAGTCGAGACAGCAGCTCTGGAAACACCATATATTTT. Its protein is CASSRDSSSGNTIYF. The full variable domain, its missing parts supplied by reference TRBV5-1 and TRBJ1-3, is KAGVTQTPRYLIKTRGQQVTLSCSPISGHRSVSWYQQTPGQGLQFLFEYFSETQRNKGNFPGRFSGRQFSNSRSEMNVSTLELGDSALYLCASSRDSSSGNTIYFGEGSWLTVV.

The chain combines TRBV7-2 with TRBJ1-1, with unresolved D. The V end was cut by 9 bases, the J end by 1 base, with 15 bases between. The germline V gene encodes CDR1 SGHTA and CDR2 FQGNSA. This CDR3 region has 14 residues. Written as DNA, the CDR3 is TGTGCCAGTCAAGAGGGCCCCGGGAACACTGAAGCTTTCTTT. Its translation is CASQEGPGNTEAFF.

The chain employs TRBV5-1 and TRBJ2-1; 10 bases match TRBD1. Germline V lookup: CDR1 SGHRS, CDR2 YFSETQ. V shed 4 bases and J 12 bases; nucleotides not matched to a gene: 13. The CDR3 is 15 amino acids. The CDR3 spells CASSVDRGRIPGQFF. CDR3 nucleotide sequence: TGCGCCAGCAGCGTCGACAGGGGGCGAATCCCTGGGCAGTTCTTC.

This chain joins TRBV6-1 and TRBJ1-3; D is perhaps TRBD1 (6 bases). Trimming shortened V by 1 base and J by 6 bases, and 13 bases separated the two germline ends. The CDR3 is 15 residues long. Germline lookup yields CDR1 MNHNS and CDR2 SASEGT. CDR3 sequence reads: CASSEVYRVENTIYF. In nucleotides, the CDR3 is TGTGCCAGCAGTGAAGTATACAGGGTCGAAAACACCATATATTTT.